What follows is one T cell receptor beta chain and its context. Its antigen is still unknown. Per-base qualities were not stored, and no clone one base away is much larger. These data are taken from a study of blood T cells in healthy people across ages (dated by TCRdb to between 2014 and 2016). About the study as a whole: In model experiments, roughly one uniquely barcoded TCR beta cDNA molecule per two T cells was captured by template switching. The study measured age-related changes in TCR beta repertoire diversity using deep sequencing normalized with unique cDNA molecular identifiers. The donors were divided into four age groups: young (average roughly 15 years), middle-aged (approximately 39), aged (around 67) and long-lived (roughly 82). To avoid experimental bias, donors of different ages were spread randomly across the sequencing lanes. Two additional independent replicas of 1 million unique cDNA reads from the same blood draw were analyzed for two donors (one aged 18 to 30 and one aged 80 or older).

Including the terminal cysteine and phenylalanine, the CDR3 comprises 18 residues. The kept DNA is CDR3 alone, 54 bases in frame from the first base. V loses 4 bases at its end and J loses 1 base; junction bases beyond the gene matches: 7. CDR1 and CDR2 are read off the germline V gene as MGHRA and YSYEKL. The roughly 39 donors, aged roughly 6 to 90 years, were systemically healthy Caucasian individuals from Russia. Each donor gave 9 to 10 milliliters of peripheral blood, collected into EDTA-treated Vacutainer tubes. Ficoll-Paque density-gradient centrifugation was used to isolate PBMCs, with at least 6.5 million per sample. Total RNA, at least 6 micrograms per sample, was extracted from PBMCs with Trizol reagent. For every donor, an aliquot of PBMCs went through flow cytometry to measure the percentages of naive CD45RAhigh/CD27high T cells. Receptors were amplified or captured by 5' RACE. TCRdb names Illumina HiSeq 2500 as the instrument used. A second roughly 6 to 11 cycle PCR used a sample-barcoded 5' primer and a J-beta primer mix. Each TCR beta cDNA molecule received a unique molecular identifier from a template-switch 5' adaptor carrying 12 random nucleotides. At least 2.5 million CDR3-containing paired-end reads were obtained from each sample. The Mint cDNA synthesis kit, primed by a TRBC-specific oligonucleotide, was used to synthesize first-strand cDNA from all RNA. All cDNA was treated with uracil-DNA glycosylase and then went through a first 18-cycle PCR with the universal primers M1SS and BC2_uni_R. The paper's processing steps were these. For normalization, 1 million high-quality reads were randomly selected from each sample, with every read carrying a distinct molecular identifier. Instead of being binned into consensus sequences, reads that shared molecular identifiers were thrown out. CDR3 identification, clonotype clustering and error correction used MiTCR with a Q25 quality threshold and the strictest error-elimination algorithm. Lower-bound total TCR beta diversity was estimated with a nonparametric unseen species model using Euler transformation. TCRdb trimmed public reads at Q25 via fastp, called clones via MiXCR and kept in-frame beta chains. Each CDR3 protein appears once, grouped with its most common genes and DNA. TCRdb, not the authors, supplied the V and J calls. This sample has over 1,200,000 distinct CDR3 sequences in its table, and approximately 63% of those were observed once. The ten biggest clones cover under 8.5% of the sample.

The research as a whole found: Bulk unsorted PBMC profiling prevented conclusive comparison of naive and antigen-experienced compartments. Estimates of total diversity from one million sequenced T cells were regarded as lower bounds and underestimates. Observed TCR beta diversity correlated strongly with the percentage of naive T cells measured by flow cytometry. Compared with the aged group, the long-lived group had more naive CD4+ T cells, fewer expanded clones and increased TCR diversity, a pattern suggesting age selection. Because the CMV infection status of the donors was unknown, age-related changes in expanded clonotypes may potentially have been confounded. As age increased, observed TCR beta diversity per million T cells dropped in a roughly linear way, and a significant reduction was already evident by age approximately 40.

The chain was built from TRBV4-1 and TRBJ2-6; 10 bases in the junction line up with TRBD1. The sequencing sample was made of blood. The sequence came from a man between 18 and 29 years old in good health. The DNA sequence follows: TGCGCCAGCAGCCCCGGGACAGGGGAGAGGTCTGGGGCCAACGTCCTGACTTTC. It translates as CASSPGTGERSGANVLTF.